These 29 T cell receptor beta chains were sequenced from one sample in a study of blood T cell repertoires in COVID-19. TCRdb's table, derived via immunoSEQ multiplex PCR, lists solely in-frame clones and lacks some. The top ten clones hold around 0.92% of a sample with about 500,000 clones, approximately 89% of them seen once. Sequencing was performed on peripheral blood. The receptor source for this set is a man between 18 and 35 years old with COVID-19, enrolled during active disease.

In DNA form, the CDR3 reads TGTGCCAGCAGCTTAACAGGGGGAAACACTGAAGCTTTCTTT. Protein sequence: CASSLTGGNTEAFF. The genes are TRBV5-5 and TRBJ1-1; 8 nucleotides match TRBD1. The germline V gene encodes CDR1 SGHKS and CDR2 YYEKEE (reference sequence). Losses at the gene ends were 2 bases for V and 2 bases for J; bases not matched to a gene: 2. This CDR3 has 14 amino acids.

The chain employs TRBV5-1 and TRBJ1-1; the D is unclear. The CDR3 extends over 13 amino acids. Deletions cut 4 bases from V and 1 base from J, with 8 bases between. Germline V gene sequence: CDR1 SGHRS, CDR2 YFSETQ. In DNA form, the CDR3 reads TGCGCCAGCAGCGAGGGTCGGAACACTGAAGCTTTCTTT. Protein product: CASSEGRNTEAFF.

V usage is TRBV20-1 and J usage is TRBJ1-1; perhaps TRBD1 as D (5 bases). The CDR3 has 11 residues. Germline loops: CDR1 DFQATT, CDR2 SNEGSKA (reference sequence). V lost 3 bases, J lost 12 bases, and 14 bases lay in between. This CDR3 reads CSARNLGVSFF. CDR3 DNA: TGCAGTGCTAGGAATTTAGGGGTGTCTTTCTTT.

This sequence joins TRBV10-3 and TRBJ2-3, with D unresolved. Germline V gene lookup returns CDR1 ENHRY and CDR2 SYGVKD. The V end was cut by 3 bases, the J end by 2 bases, with 9 bases between. The CDR3 extends over 14 amino acids. The CDR3 DNA reads TGTGCCATCAGTGAAGACACGTCCACAGATACGCAGTATTTT. Amino acids: CAISEDTSTDTQYF.

This chain uses TRBV30 with TRBJ2-5; possible D gene TRBD1, 5 bases. This CDR3 contains 13 residues. V gave up 1 base and J gave up 7 bases, with 13 bases separating them. Germline assignment: CDR1 GTSNPN and CDR2 SVGIG (reference sequence). CDR3 nucleotide sequence: TGTGCCTGGAGTGGTGGGGCGATTGGGACCCAGTACTTC. It specifies CAWSGGAIGTQYF.

V is TRBV27 and J is TRBJ1-1, with D possibly matching TRBD1 (6 bases). V gave up 6 bases and J gave up 5 bases, with 13 bases separating them. Germline V gives CDR1 MNHEY, CDR2 SMNVEV (reference sequence). The CDR3 sequence is 13 residues long. The CDR3 loop reads CASSSNRETEAFF. In DNA, the CDR3 is TGTGCCAGCAGCTCCAACAGGGAAACTGAAGCTTTCTTT.

The chain is built from TRBV7-3 and TRBJ2-3, with D uncertain. Germline CDR1 and CDR2: SGHTA and FQGTGA. The CDR3 has 13 residues. Trimming removed 2 bases from V and 6 bases from J, with 9 bases in between. The CDR3 nucleotides are TGTGCCAGCAGCTTAGGTTGGCGGGATACGCAGTATTTT. Protein sequence: CASSLGWRDTQYF.

J is TRBJ2-2 and V is TRBV29-1; the match to TRBD1 covers 9 bases. V trimming: 4 bases; J trimming: 5 bases; junction bases outside the gene matches: 5. The germline V gene has CDR1 SQVTM and CDR2 ANQGSEA. The CDR3 has 14 residues. The CDR3 loop reads CSVGDRATTGELFF. CDR3 bases: TGCAGCGTTGGGGACAGGGCCACGACCGGGGAGCTGTTTTTT.

This clone has a single count. This sequence joins TRBV5-5 and TRBJ1-1; TRBD1 matches at 7 bases. Germline lookup yields CDR1 SGHKS and CDR2 YYEKEE (reference sequence). The junction had 10 bases not matched to a gene; V was cut back by 4 bases and J by 1 base. This CDR3 contains 16 residues. CDR3: CASSRTDRVGNTEAFF. DNA of the CDR3: TGTGCCAGCAGCCGTACCGACAGGGTGGGGAACACTGAAGCTTTCTTT.

This chain joins TRBV7-9 and TRBJ2-1; D remains ambiguous. CDR1 SEHNR and CDR2 FQNEAQ come from the germline V gene (reference sequence). The CDR3 sequence is 15 residues long. V was clipped by 7 bases and J by 5 bases, with 18 bases between them. CDR3 protein: CASNLPRPGHNEQFF. CDR3 nucleotide sequence: TGTGCCAGCAACCTACCCCGTCCGGGTCACAATGAGCAGTTCTTC.

V usage is TRBV6-5 and J usage is TRBJ1-5, with 7 bases fitting TRBD1. The CDR3 runs 14 residues. CDR1 MNHEY and CDR2 SVGAGI come from the germline V gene. The junction had 3 bases not matched to a gene; V was cut back by 2 bases and J by 5 bases. In DNA form, the CDR3 reads TGTGCCAGCAGTTACCGGACAGGTGATCAGCCCCAGCATTTT. It translates to CASSYRTGDQPQHF.

About this clone: Other DNA sequences in the same sample also yield this CDR3. This chain uses TRBV7-9 with TRBJ2-7, with a possible D match to TRBD2 (6 bases). The ends were cut back, 0 bases at V and 6 bases at J, with 9 bases in the middle. Per germline, CDR1 SEHNR and CDR2 FQNEAQ (reference sequence). This CDR3 comprises 13 residues. CDR3 protein: CASSLAGGSEQYF. As DNA, the CDR3 is TGTGCCAGCAGCTTAGCGGGAGGATCCGAGCAGTACTTC. Complete variable domain (other parts from reference TRBV7-9 and TRBJ2-7): DTGVSQNPRHKITKRGQNVTFRCDPISEHNRLYWYRQTLGQGPEFLTYFQNEAQLEKSRLLSDRFSAERPKGSFSTLEIQRTEQGDSAMYLCASSLAGGSEQYFGPGTRLTVT.

This clone showed up just a few times. The rearrangement joins TRBV24-1 to TRBJ2-2; D remains ambiguous. The CDR3 is 16 residues long. The germline V gene encodes CDR1 KGHDR and CDR2 SFDVKD. Deletions cut 3 bases from V and 4 bases from J, with 14 bases between. The CDR3 sequence: CATSDPTPSGTGELFF. CDR3 bases: TGTGCCACCAGTGATCCGACCCCATCGGGCACCGGGGAGCTGTTTTTT.

This clone was observed once. The chain recombines TRBV7-9 with TRBJ2-1; D gene ambiguous. V lost 4 bases, J lost 5 bases, and 15 bases lay in between. The CDR3 sequence is 15 residues long. Germline CDR1 reads SEHNR; CDR2 reads FQNEAQ (reference sequence). The CDR3 region is CASSWAFLGNNEQFF. The CDR3 bases are TGTGCCAGCAGCTGGGCCTTTTTAGGTAACAATGAGCAGTTCTTC. Together with reference TRBV7-9 and TRBJ2-1, the CDR3 gives the full variable domain: DTGVSQNPRHKITKRGQNVTFRCDPISEHNRLYWYRQTLGQGPEFLTYFQNEAQLEKSRLLSDRFSAERPKGSFSTLEIQRTEQGDSAMYLCASSWAFLGNNEQFFGPGTRLTVL.

The chain combines TRBV19 with TRBJ1-1; 11 bases match TRBD1. With V trimmed by 6 bases and J by 1 base, 4 bases remained unmatched. The CDR3 contains 15 residues. The germline V gene encodes CDR1 LNHDA and CDR2 SQIVND (reference sequence). In nucleotides, the CDR3 is TGTGCCAGTAGGGACAGGGGGCCCTCGAACACTGAAGCTTTCTTT. Translating it yields CASRDRGPSNTEAFF.

The chain carries TRBV7-8 and TRBJ2-7; D is perhaps TRBD1 (6 bases). V gave up 4 bases and J gave up 4 bases, with 11 bases separating them. The CDR3 loop spans 13 amino acids. Germline CDR1 reads SGHVS; CDR2 reads FQNEAQ. For the CDR3, the DNA is TGTGCCAGCAGCTGGACAGATAATTACGAGCAGTACTTC. This codes for CASSWTDNYEQYF.

The rearrangement links TRBV19 to TRBJ1-2; 8 nucleotides match TRBD1. Per the germline V gene, CDR1 is LNHDA and CDR2 is SQIVND (reference sequence). With 5 bases clipped from V and 4 bases from J, the junction kept 6 bases outside the gene matches. This CDR3 is built from 14 residues. The CDR3 DNA is TGTGCCAGTAGTCCAGACAGGGGAGCCTATGGCTACACCTTC. Translated: CASSPDRGAYGYTF. The full variable domain, rest sourced from reference TRBV19 and TRBJ1-2, is DGGITQSPKYLFRKEGQNVTLSCEQNLNHDAMYWYRQDPGQGLRLIYYSQIVNDFQKGDIAEGYSVSREKKESFPLTVTSAQKNPTAFYLCASSPDRGAYGYTFGSGTRLTVV.

Details on this clone: Other DNA sequences in this sample translate to the same CDR3. The chain is built from TRBV2 and TRBJ2-3; D might be TRBD2 (5 bases). The CDR3 loop spans 13 amino acids. Trimming removed 4 bases from V and 3 bases from J, with 8 bases in between. The V gene's germline CDR1 is SNHLY and CDR2 FYNNEI. CDR3 residues: CASSVRETDTQYF. As DNA, the CDR3 is TGTGCCAGCAGTGTTAGGGAGACAGATACGCAGTATTTT.

This rearrangement joins TRBV4-1 to TRBJ2-1; maybe TRBD1 (6 bases). This CDR3 is 16 amino acids long. In germline, CDR1 is MGHRA, CDR2 YSYEKL. V gave up 4 bases and J gave up 1 base, with 14 bases separating them. The CDR3, as DNA: TGCGCCAGCAGCCTGGGGGCACGAGGATCCTACAATGAGCAGTTCTTC. Protein sequence: CASSLGARGSYNEQFF.

V gene TRBV4-1 combines with J gene TRBJ1-1; tentatively, D is TRBD1 (6 bases). This CDR3 is built from 15 residues. The germline CDR1 and CDR2 sequences are MGHRA and YSYEKL. V lost 1 base to trimming and J lost 0 bases, with 9 bases between them. The CDR3 DNA follows: TGCGCCAGCAGCCAAGGGACAGACATGAACACTGAAGCTTTCTTT. Translating gives CASSQGTDMNTEAFF.

This chain uses TRBV30 with TRBJ2-1; 12 bases map to TRBD2. The V gene's germline CDR1 is GTSNPN and CDR2 SVGIG (reference sequence). Trimming removed 7 bases from V and 7 bases from J; junction bases left unmatched: 5. The CDR3 length is 13 residues. CDR3 region: CAYTSGRINEQFF. In DNA form, the CDR3 reads TGTGCCTATACTAGCGGGAGGATAAATGAGCAGTTCTTC.

This clone appeared a single time. The chain couples TRBV7-2 to TRBJ2-1; 8 nucleotides line up with TRBD2. CDR1 is SGHTA and CDR2 is FQGNSA in the germline V gene. V was clipped by 4 bases and J by 14 bases; unmatched bases: 10. CDR3 length: 13 residues. This CDR3 reads CASSSGSGSGKFF. For the CDR3, the DNA is TGTGCCAGCAGCTCAGGAAGCGGGAGCGGCAAGTTCTTC.

This clone was detected a few times. The chain uses TRBV25-1 and TRBJ1-2; maybe TRBD1 (5 bases). There are 12 residues in the CDR3. V was trimmed by 1 base and J by 8 bases, leaving 8 bases between them. Germline CDR1 MGHDK, CDR2 SYGVNS. CDR3 DNA: TGTGCCAGCAGTGAATCGGGGGGAGGCTACACCTTC. This codes for CASSESGGGYTF.

The rearrangement links TRBV2 to TRBJ2-7; D remains ambiguous. The ends were cut back, 4 bases at V and 0 bases at J, with 4 bases in the middle. CDR1 and CDR2 (germline): SNHLY, FYNNEI. The CDR3 covers 12 residues. CDR3 sequence: CASSADSYEQYF. The CDR3, as DNA: TGTGCCAGCAGTGCAGACTCCTACGAGCAGTACTTC. The full variable domain, with the rest looked up from reference TRBV2 and TRBJ2-7, is EPEVTQTPSHQVTQMGQEVILRCVPISNHLYFYWYRQILGQKVEFLVSFYNNEISEKSEIFDDQFSVERPDGSNFTLKIRSTKLEDSAMYFCASSADSYEQYFGPGTRLTVT.

The J gene is TRBJ2-5, the V gene TRBV21-1; the D segment call TRBD1 is taken from the table without a DNA check. TRBV21-1 constitutes a pseudogene. The CDR3 has 16 amino acids. Here the CDR3 reads CASSKKSYRVRETQYF. The CDR3 nucleotides are TGTGCCAGCAGCAAAAAAAGCTACAGGGTGCGAGAGACCCAGTACTTC.

The chain employs TRBV7-2 and TRBJ2-1, with 7 bases aligning to TRBD2. The CDR3 loop spans 16 amino acids. V lost 2 bases to trimming and J lost 4 bases; unmatched junction nucleotides: 8. Germline CDR1 reads SGHTA; CDR2 reads FQGNSA. CDR3 DNA: TGTGCCAGCAGCTTATCGGCGGGAGCATTTTACAATGAGCAGTTCTTC. Protein sequence: CASSLSAGAFYNEQFF.

The rearrangement uses TRBV3-1 (or the pseudogene TRBV3-2) and TRBJ2-5, with 9 bases fitting TRBD2. In germline, CDR1 is LGHDT, CDR2 YNNKEL (reference sequence). Germline trimming cut 1 base from V and 0 bases from J; bases unmatched to any gene: 9. The CDR3 has 18 residues. CDR3 residues: CASSQALGGRAYQETQYF. The CDR3 nucleotides are TGTGCCAGCAGCCAAGCGTTGGGCGGGAGGGCGTACCAAGAGACCCAGTACTTC.

The rearrangement links TRBV5-6 to TRBJ1-1, with a possible D match to TRBD1 (6 bases). Per germline, CDR1 SGHDT and CDR2 YYEEEE. Trimming stripped 6 bases from V and 4 bases from J, with 13 bases between. The length of the CDR3 is 13 residues. CDR3 region: CASTQQGTTEAFF. CDR3 bases: TGTGCCAGCACCCAACAGGGTACCACTGAAGCTTTCTTT.

The chain has TRBV10-2 and TRBJ2-2; TRBD1 matches 9 bases. The CDR3 runs to 14 residues. The germline V gene has CDR1 WSHSY and CDR2 SAAADI. The V gene end was trimmed by 6 bases and the J gene end by 5 bases; junction bases not matched to a gene: 4. Here the CDR3 reads CASRSGTGTGELFF. CDR3 sequence (DNA): TGCGCCAGCAGATCCGGGACAGGGACCGGGGAGCTGTTTTTT.